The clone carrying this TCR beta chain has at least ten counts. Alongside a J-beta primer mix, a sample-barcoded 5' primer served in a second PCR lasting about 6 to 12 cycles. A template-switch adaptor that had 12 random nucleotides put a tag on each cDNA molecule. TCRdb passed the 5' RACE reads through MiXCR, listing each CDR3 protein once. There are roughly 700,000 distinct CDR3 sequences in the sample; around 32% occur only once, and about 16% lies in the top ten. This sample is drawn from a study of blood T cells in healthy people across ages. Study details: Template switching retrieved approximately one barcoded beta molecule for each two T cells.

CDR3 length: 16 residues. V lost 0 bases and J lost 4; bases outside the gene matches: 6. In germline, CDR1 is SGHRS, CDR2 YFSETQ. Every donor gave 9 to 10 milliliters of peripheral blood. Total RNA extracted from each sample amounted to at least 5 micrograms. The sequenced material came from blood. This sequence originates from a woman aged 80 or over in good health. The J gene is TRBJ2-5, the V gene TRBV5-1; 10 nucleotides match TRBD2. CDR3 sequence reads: CASSLVPSGGSETQYF. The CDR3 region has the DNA TGCGCCAGCAGCTTGGTGCCTAGCGGGGGTTCAGAGACCCAGTACTTC.